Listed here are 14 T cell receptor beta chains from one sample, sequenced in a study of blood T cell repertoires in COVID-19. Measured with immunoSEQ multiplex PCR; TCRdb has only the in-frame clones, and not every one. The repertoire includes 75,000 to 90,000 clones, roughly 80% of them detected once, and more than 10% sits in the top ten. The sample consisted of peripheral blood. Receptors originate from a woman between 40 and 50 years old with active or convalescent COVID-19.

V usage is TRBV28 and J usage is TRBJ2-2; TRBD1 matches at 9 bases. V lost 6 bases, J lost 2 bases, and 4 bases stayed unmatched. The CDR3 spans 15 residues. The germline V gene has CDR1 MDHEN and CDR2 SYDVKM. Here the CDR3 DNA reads TGTGCCAGCAGCACGACAGGGGGTAACACCGGGGAGCTGTTTTTT. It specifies CASSTTGGNTGELFF.

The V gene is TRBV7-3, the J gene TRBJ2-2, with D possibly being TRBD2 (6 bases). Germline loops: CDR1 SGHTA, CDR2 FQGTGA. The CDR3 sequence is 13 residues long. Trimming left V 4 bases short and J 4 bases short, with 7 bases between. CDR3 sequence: CASSWDFTGELFF. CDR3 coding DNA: TGTGCCAGCAGCTGGGACTTCACCGGGGAGCTGTTTTTT. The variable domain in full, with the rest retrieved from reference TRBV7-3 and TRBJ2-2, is GAGVSQTPSNKVTEKGKYVELRCDPISGHTALYWYRQSLGQGPEFLIYFQGTGAADDSGLPNDRFFAVRPEGSVSTLKIQRTERGDSAVYLCASSWDFTGELFFGEGSRLTVL.

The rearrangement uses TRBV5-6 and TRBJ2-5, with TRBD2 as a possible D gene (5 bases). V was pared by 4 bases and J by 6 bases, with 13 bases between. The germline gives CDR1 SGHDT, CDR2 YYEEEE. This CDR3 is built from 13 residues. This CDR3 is CASSEALGKTQYF. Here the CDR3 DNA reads TGTGCCAGCAGCGAGGCCCTCGGGAAGACCCAGTACTTC.

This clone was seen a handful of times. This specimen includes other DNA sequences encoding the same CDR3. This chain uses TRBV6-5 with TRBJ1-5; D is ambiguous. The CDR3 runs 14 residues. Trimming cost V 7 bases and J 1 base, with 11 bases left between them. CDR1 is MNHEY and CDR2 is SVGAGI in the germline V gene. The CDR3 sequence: CASNPTGSNQPQHF. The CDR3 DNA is TGTGCCAGCAACCCTACGGGAAGCAATCAGCCCCAGCATTTT.

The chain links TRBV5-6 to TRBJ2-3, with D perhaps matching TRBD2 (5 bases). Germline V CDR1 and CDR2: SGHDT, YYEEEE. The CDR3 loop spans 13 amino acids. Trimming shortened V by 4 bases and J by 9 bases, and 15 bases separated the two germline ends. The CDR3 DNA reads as TGTGCCAGCAGCCCCTTAGGCGCGGGCACGCAGTATTTT. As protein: CASSPLGAGTQYF.

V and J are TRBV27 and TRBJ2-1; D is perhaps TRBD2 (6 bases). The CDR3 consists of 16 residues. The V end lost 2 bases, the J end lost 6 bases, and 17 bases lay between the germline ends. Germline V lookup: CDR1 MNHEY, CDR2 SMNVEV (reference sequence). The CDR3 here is CASSLGTQTWGNEQFF. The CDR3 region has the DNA TGTGCCAGCAGTTTAGGGACTCAAACTTGGGGCAATGAGCAGTTCTTC.

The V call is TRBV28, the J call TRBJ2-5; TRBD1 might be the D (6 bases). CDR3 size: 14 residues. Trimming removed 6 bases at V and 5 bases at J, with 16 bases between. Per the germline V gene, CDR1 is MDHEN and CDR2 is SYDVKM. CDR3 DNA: TGTGCCAGCAGACCCACAACAGGGCGGGAGACCCAGTACTTC. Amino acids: CASRPTTGRETQYF.

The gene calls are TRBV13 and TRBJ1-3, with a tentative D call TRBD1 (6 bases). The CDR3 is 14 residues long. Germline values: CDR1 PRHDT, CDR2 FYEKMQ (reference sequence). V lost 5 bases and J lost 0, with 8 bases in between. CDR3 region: CASSDRSSGNTIYF. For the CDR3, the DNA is TGTGCCAGCAGCGACAGGTCCTCTGGAAACACCATATATTTT.

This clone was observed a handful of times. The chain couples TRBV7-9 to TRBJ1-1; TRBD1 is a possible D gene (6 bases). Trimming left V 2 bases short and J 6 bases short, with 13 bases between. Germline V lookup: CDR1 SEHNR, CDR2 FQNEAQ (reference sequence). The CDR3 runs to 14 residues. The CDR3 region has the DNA TGTGCCAGCAGCTTATCGATCAGGGGATCTGAAGCTTTCTTT. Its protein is CASSLSIRGSEAFF. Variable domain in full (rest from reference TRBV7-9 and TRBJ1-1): DTGVSQNPRHKITKRGQNVTFRCDPISEHNRLYWYRQTLGQGPEFLTYFQNEAQLEKSRLLSDRFSAERPKGSFSTLEIQRTEQGDSAMYLCASSLSIRGSEAFFGQGTRLTVV.

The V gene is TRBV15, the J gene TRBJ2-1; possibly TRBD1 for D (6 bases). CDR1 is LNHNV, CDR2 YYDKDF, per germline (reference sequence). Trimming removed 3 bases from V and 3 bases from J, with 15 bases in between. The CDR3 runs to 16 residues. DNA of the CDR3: TGTGCCACCAGCAGCAAAACAGGGACCCACTACAATGAGCAGTTCTTC. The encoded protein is CATSSKTGTHYNEQFF.

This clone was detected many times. CDR3 bases: TGTGCCAGCAGTGAGTGGCATTCCTACGAGCAGTACTTC. This codes for CASSEWHSYEQYF. The chain has TRBV2 and TRBJ2-7; D is unresolved. Trimming took off 3 bases at V and 1 base at J, with 7 bases between the two ends. The CDR3 covers 13 residues. Germline lookup yields CDR1 SNHLY and CDR2 FYNNEI.

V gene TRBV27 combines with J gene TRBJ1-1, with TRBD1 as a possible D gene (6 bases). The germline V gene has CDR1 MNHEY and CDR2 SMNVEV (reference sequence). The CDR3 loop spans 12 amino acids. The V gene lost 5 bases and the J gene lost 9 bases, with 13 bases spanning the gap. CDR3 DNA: TGTGCCAGCAGTCCGATACAGGGTAAAGCTTTCTTT. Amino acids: CASSPIQGKAFF.

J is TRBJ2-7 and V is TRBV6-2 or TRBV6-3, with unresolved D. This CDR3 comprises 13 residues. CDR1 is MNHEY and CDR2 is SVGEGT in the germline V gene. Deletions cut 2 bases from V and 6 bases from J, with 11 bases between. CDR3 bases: TGTGCCAGCAGTTACGGCAGGCTATCCGAGCAGTACTTC. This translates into CASSYGRLSEQYF.

CDR3 DNA: TGTGCCAGCAGTTTATATAGTGCGGCCTACAATGAGCAGTTCTTC. This sequence encodes CASSLYSAAYNEQFF. J is TRBJ2-1 and V is TRBV27; D gene ambiguous. The CDR3 loop spans 15 amino acids. Trimming left V 1 base short and J 2 bases short, with 9 bases between. Germline V gives CDR1 MNHEY, CDR2 SMNVEV (reference sequence).